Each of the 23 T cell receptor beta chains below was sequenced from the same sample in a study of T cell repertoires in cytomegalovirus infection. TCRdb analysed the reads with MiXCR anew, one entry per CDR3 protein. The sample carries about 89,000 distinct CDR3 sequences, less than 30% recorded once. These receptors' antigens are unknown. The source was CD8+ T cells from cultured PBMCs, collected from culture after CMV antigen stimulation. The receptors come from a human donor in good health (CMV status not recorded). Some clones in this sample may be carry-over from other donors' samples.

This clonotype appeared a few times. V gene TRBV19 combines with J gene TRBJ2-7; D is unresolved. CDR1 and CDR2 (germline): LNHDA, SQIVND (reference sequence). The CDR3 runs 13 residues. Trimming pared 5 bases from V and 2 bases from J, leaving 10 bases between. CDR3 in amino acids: CASSYGQAYEQYF. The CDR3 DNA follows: TGTGCCAGTAGTTATGGTCAAGCCTACGAGCAGTACTTC.

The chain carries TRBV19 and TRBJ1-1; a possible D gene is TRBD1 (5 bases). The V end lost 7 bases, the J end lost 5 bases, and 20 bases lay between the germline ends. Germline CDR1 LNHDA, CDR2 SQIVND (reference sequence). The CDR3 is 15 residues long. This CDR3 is CASKGTGQGLTEAFF. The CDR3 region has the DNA TGTGCCAGTAAAGGGACGGGGCAAGGTTTAACTGAAGCTTTCTTT.

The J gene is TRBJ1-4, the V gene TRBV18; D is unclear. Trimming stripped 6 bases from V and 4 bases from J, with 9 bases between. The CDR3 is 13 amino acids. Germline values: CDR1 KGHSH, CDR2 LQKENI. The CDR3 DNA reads TGTGCCAGCTCCGGGCTGAGTAATGAAAAACTGTTTTTT. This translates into CASSGLSNEKLFF.

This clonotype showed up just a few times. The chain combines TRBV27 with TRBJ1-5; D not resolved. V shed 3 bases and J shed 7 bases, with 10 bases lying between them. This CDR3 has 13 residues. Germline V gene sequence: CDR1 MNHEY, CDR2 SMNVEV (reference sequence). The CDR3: CASSFQSAQPQHF. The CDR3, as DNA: TGTGCCAGCAGTTTCCAGTCAGCCCAGCCCCAGCATTTT.

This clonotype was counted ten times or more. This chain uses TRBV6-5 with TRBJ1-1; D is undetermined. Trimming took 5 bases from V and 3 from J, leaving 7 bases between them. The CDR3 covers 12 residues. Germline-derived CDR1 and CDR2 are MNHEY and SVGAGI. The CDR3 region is CASSRADTEAFF. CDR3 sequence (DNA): TGTGCCAGCAGTAGGGCGGACACTGAAGCTTTCTTT.

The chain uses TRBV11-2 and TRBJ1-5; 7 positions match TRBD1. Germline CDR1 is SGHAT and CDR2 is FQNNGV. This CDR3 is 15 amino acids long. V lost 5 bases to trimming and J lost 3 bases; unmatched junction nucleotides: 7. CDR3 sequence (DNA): TGTGCCAGCAGCCGGGACAGCAACTACAATCAGCCCCAGCATTTT. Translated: CASSRDSNYNQPQHF.

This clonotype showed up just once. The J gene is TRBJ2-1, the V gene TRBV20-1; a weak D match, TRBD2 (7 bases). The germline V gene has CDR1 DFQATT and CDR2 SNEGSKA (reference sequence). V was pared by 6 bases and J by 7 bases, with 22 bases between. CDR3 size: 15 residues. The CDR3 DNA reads TGCAGTGCCCCTCGCGGGGGCTTCCTTATGAATGAGCAGTTCTTC. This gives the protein CSAPRGGFLMNEQFF.

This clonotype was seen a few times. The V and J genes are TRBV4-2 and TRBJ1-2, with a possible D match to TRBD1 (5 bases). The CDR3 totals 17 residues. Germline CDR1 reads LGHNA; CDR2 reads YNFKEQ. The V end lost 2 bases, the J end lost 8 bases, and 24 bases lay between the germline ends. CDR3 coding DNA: TGTGCCAGCAGCCAACAAACCGGTGCTACAGGACCGGGGGGCTACACCTTC. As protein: CASSQQTGATGPGGYTF.

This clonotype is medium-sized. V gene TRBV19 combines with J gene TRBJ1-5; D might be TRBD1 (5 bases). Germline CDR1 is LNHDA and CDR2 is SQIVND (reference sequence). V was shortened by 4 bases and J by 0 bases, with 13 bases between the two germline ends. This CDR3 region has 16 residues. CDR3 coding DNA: TGTGCCAGTAGTACTGCTTTCGACAGTAGCAATCAGCCCCAGCATTTT. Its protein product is CASSTAFDSSNQPQHF.

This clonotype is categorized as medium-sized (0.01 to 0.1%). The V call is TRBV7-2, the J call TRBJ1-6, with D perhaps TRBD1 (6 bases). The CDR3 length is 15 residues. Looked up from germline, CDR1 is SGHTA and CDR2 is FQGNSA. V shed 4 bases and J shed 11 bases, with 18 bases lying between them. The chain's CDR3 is CASSWGPTGYTPLHF. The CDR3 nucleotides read TGTGCCAGCAGCTGGGGGCCCACAGGGTACACACCCCTCCACTTT.

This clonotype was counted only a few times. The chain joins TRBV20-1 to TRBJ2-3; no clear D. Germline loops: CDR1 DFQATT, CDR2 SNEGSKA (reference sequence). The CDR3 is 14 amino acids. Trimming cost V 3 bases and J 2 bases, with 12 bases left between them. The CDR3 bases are TGCAGTGCTAGCGTTAACGGAGTCACAGATACGCAGTATTTT. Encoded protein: CSASVNGVTDTQYF.

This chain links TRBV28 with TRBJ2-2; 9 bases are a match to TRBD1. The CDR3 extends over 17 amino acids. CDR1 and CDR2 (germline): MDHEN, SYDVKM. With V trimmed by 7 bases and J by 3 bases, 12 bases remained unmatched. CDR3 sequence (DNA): TGTGCCAGCAAACTCCTCCAACAGGGGGCGGACACCGGGGAGCTGTTTTTT. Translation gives CASKLLQQGADTGELFF.

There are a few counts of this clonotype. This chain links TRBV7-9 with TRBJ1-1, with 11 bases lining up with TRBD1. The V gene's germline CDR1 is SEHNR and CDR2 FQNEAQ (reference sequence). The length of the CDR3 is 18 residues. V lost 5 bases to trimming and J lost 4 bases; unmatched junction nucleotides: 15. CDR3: CASSAPRTGGIDGTEAFF. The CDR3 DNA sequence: TGTGCCAGCAGCGCACCTAGGACAGGGGGCATTGATGGCACTGAAGCTTTCTTT.

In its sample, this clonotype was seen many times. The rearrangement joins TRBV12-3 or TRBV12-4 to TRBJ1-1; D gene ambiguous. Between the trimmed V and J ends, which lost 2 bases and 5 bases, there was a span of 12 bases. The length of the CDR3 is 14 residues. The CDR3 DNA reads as TGTGCCAGCAGTTTAAGCGCGGGAAGAACTGAAGCTTTCTTT. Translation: CASSLSAGRTEAFF.

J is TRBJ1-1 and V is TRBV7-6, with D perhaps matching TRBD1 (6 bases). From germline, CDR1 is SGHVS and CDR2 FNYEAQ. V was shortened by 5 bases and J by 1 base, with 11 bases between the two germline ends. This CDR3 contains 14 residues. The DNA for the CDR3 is TGTGCCAGCAGCCAGCAAGGGGGGAACACTGAAGCTTTCTTT. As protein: CASSQQGGNTEAFF.

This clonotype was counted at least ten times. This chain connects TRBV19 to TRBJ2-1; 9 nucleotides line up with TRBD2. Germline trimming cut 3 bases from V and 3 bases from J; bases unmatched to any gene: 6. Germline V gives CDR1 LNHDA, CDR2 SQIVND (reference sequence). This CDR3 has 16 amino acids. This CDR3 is CASSMVSGGFYNEQFF. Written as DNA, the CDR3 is TGTGCCAGTAGTATGGTTAGCGGGGGCTTCTACAATGAGCAGTTCTTC.

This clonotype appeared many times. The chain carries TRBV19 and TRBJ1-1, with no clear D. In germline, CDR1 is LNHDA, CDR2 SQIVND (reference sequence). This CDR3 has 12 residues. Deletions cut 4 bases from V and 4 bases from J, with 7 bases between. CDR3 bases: TGTGCCAGTAGTACGTTGAGCACTGAAGCTTTCTTT. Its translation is CASSTLSTEAFF. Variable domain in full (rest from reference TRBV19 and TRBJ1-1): DGGITQSPKYLFRKEGQNVTLSCEQNLNHDAMYWYRQDPGQGLRLIYYSQIVNDFQKGDIAEGYSVSREKKESFPLTVTSAQKNPTAFYLCASSTLSTEAFFGQGTRLTVV.

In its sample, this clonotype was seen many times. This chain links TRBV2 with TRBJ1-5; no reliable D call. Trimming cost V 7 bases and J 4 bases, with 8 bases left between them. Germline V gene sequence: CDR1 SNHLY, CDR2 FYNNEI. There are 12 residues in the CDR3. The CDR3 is CASKSPNQPQHF. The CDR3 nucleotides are TGTGCCAGCAAGTCCCCTAATCAGCCCCAGCATTTT.

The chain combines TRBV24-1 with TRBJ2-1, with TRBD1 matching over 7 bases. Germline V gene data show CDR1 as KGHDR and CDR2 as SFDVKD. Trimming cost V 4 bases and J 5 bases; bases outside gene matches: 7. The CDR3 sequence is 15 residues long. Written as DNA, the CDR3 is TGTGCCACCAGTGACCGGACAGGCCAAAACAATGAGCAGTTCTTC. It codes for CATSDRTGQNNEQFF.

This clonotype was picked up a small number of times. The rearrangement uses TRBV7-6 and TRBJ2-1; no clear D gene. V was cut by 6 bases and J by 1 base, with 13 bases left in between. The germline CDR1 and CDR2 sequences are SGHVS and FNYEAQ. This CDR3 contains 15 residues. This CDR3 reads CASRSDQASYNEQFF. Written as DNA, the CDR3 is TGTGCCAGCAGGTCCGACCAAGCTTCCTACAATGAGCAGTTCTTC.

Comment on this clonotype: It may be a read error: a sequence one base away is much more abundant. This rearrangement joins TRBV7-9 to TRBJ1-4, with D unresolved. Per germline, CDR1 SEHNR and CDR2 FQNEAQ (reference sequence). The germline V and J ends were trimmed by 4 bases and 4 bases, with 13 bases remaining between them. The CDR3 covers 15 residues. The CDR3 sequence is CASSSSWPLNEKLFF. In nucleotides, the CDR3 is TGTGCCAGCAGCTCATCGTGGCCCCTTAATGAAAAACTGTTTTTT.

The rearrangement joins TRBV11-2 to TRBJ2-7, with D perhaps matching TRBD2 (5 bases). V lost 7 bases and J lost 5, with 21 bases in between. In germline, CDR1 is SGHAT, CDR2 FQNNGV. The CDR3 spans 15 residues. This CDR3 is CASNPAAVSGDEQYF. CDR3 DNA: TGTGCCAGCAACCCGGCGGCAGTAAGCGGCGACGAGCAGTACTTC. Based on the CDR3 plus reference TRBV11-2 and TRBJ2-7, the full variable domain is EAGVAQSPRYKIIEKRQSVAFWCNPISGHATLYWYQQILGQGPKLLIQFQNNGVVDDSQLPKDRFSAERLKGVDSTLKIQPAKLEDSAVYLCASNPAAVSGDEQYFGPGTRLTVT.

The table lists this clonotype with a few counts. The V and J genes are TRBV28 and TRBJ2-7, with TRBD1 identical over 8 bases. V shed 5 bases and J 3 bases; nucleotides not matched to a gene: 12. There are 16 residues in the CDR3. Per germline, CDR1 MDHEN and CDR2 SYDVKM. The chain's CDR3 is CASSTTRQGPNYEQYF. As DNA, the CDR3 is TGTGCCAGCAGTACCACCCGACAGGGGCCTAACTACGAGCAGTACTTC.